This TCR beta chain was sequenced during a study of kidney transplant recipient with SARS-CoV-2 infection (dated by TCRdb to the early 2020s). Points on this clonotype: The antigen it binds to is not known. A read error is the likely source, as a far larger clone sits one nucleotide away.

The time point label, read with the paper, signifies: pre-pandemic baseline sample and day 111 after first positive SARS-CoV-2 test. The sample was run on an Illumina MiSeq. The peripheral T cell repertoire was profiled for human TCRbeta genes. In the source study's methods: Differential clonotype abundance was tested with beta-binomial modelling to account for variability over time. Clonotypes that had expanded were screened against the ImmuneCODE reference database of SARS-CoV-2-associated TCRs and mapped onto regions of the viral genome. Further repertoire analyses covered TRBV gene usage, CDR3 length, CDR3 amino acid overlap between time points, clonotype abundance distributions and Jaccard similarity. The raw public reads went through TCRdb reprocessing: fastp at Q25, MiXCR clone calling, in-frame beta chains kept. Each record represents a unique CDR3 protein, reported with the most common genes and DNA among its rows. The V and J calls, along with clone size, are taken from TCRdb and not from the paper's own processing. This sample lists fewer than 250,000 distinct CDR3 sequences; 29% were detected once. The biggest ten clones account for under 9.5% of the sample.

The germline V gene gives CDR1 as SGHAT and CDR2 as FQNNGV. The CDR3 numbers 14 residues from cysteine through phenylalanine. The retained sequence is limited to the CDR3, 42 bases, with the frame set at the first base. Sequencing used a blood sample, obtained at baseline and between days 110 and 120 from a kidney transplant recipient. The rearranged chain carries TRBV11-2 and TRBJ1-1, with 7 central nucleotides matching TRBD1. The clonotype was recovered from a male patient aged 25-45 years who had COVID-19 and was a kidney transplant recipient. After a transplant, some of the T cells may come from the graft donor. The bases read TGTGCCAACAGCTTAGGACAGGAGAACACTGAAGCTTTCTTT. Its protein is CANSLGQENTEAFF.